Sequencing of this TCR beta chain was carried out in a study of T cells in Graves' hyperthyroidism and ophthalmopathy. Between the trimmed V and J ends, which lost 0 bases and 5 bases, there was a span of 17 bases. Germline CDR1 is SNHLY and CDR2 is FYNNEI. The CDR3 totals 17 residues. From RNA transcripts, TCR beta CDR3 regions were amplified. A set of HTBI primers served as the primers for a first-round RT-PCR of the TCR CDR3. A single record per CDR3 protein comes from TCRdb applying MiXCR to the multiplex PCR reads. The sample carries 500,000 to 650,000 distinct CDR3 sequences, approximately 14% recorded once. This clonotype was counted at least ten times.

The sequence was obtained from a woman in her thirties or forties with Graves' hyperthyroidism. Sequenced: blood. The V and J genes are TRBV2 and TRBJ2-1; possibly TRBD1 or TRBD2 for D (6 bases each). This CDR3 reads CASSEALRPEGDNEQFF. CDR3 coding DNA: TGTGCCAGCAGTGAAGCCCTTCGCCCGGAGGGGGACAATGAGCAGTTCTTC.